What follows are 27 T cell receptor beta chains derived from one specimen sequenced in a study of blood T cell repertoires in COVID-19 (dated by TCRdb to 2018 to 2020). Library method: the immunoSEQ multiplex PCR assay. Not all clones reach the TCRdb copy of this immuneACCESS table, which keeps in-frame sequences only. Checked studies attribute under half of the gap to unresolved V genes and leave the rest unexplained. For this sample there are approximately 230,000 clones; about 80% appear just once. The top ten clonotypes cover nearly 9% of the sample. The sequenced material came from peripheral blood. Source of these receptors: a man at least 80 years old with acute or convalescent COVID-19.

The CDR3 reads CSASQGTGASGANVLTF. Written as DNA, the CDR3 is TGCAGTGCCAGTCAAGGGACAGGGGCGTCCGGGGCCAACGTCCTGACTTTC. The genes are TRBV20-1 and TRBJ2-6; 10 bases agree with TRBD1. The CDR3 has 17 residues. Germline V gene sequence: CDR1 DFQATT, CDR2 SNEGSKA (reference sequence). The V gene end was trimmed by 6 bases and the J gene end by 4 bases; junction bases not matched to a gene: 12.

This chain uses TRBV5-4 with TRBJ2-7; 9 bases map to TRBD1. Germline V CDR1 and CDR2: SGHNT, YYREEE (reference sequence). V was pared by 4 bases and J by 4 bases, with 9 bases of the junction left unmatched. This CDR3 is built from 15 residues. The CDR3 reads CASSQGQGGLYEQYF. The CDR3 bases are TGTGCCAGCAGCCAGGGACAGGGCGGTCTATACGAGCAGTACTTC. Full variable domain (outside the CDR3, taken from reference TRBV5-4 and TRBJ2-7): ETGVTQSPTHLIKTRGQQVTLRCSSQSGHNTVSWYQQALGQGPQFIFQYYREEENGRGNFPPRFSGLQFPNYSSELNVNALELDDSALYLCASSQGQGGLYEQYFGPGTRLTVT.

The chain couples TRBV10-3 to TRBJ1-1; maybe TRBD1 (6 bases). Germline CDR1 reads ENHRY; CDR2 reads SYGVKD. The CDR3 consists of 13 residues. V lost 6 bases to trimming and J lost 7 bases, with 15 bases between them. The CDR3 spells CAIRKVGANEAFF. The CDR3 region has the DNA TGTGCCATCAGGAAGGTGGGGGCAAATGAAGCTTTCTTT.

The chain employs TRBV5-1 and TRBJ2-7; the D is unclear. CDR3 length: 16 residues. Per the germline V gene, CDR1 is SGHRS and CDR2 is YFSETQ. V gave up 0 bases and J gave up 2 bases, with 15 bases separating them. The CDR3: CASSLVLGSNTYEQYF. CDR3 nucleotides: TGCGCCAGCAGCTTGGTTCTCGGGTCGAACACCTACGAGCAGTACTTC.

The J gene is TRBJ1-2, the V gene TRBV19; no definite D call. The CDR3 contains 13 residues. V lost 5 bases to trimming and J lost 6 bases, with 13 bases between them. Per germline, CDR1 LNHDA and CDR2 SQIVND (reference sequence). CDR3 protein: CASSLQAQDGYTF. As DNA, the CDR3 is TGTGCCAGTAGTCTTCAGGCGCAGGATGGCTACACCTTC.

CDR3 nucleotide sequence: TGTGCCAGCAGTGGATCCGGGACAGTTAACCCTACGAGGCAGTACTTC. Encoded protein: CASSGSGTVNPTRQYF. This chain uses TRBV6-1 with TRBJ2-7; 7 positions agree with TRBD1. The J segment lost 9 bases and the V segment lost 4 bases, leaving 18 bases of the junction unmatched. From germline, CDR1 is MNHNS and CDR2 SASEGT. This CDR3 is 16 amino acids long.

The chain links TRBV28 to TRBJ1-2; D is ambiguous. Between the trimmed V and J ends, which lost 6 bases and 0 bases, there was a span of 14 bases. The CDR3 is made up of 15 amino acids. Germline-derived CDR1 and CDR2 are MDHEN and SYDVKM. CDR3 coding DNA: TGTGCCAGCAGCCCCCGTGGGCCAGCTAACTATGGCTACACCTTC. Translating it yields CASSPRGPANYGYTF.

The chain carries TRBV5-1 and TRBJ1-2, with TRBD1 matching over 9 bases. V shed 4 bases and J 0 bases; nucleotides not matched to a gene: 13. The germline V gene has CDR1 SGHRS and CDR2 YFSETQ. The CDR3 length is 18 residues. CDR3 in amino acids: CASSLGRGRTGANYGYTF. CDR3 nucleotide sequence: TGCGCCAGCAGCCTGGGGCGGGGTAGGACAGGGGCTAACTATGGCTACACCTTC.

In its sample, this clone was seen a few times. In the same sample, other DNA sequences code for this CDR3. In DNA, the CDR3 is TGTGCCAGCAGCTTGGGACAGGGAAGTCAGCCCCAGCATTTT. It yields the protein CASSLGQGSQPQHF. The chain couples TRBV13 to TRBJ1-5, with 9 bases aligning to TRBD1. Losses at the gene ends were 3 bases for V and 6 bases for J; bases not matched to a gene: 3. This CDR3 is built from 14 residues. Germline CDR1 is PRHDT and CDR2 is FYEKMQ (reference sequence). Looking up the rest from reference TRBV13 and TRBJ1-5 gives the full variable domain: AAGVIQSPRHLIKEKRETATLKCYPIPRHDTVYWYQQGPGQDPQFLISFYEKMQSDKGSIPDRFSAQQFSDYHSELNMSSLELGDSALYFCASSLGQGSQPQHFGDGTRLSIL.

This sequence joins TRBV18 and TRBJ1-4, with 7 bases lining up with TRBD1. CDR3 size: 14 residues. The trim removed 3 bases at V and 4 bases at J, leaving 2 bases unmatched. Germline lookup yields CDR1 KGHSH and CDR2 LQKENI. The CDR3 nucleotides read TGTGCCAGCTCACCCAGGGGGAGTAATGAAAAACTGTTTTTT. This encodes CASSPRGSNEKLFF.

V and J are TRBV10-3 and TRBJ1-5; perhaps TRBD1 as D (6 bases). The CDR3 is made up of 15 amino acids. Germline CDR1 ENHRY, CDR2 SYGVKD. The V gene lost 11 bases and the J gene lost 0 bases, with 17 bases spanning the gap. The CDR3 nucleotides are TGTGCCTCGTCGGACAGTGGGGATAGCAATCAGCCCCAGCATTTT. It specifies CASSDSGDSNQPQHF.

The chain recombines TRBV4-1 with TRBJ2-5; 10 positions agree with TRBD2. After removal of 2 bases from V and 2 bases from J, the junction contained 8 bases not matched to a gene. The CDR3 consists of 17 residues. Germline V lookup: CDR1 MGHRA, CDR2 YSYEKL. The CDR3 here is CASSQSFTSGVQETQYF. DNA of the CDR3: TGCGCCAGCAGCCAAAGTTTTACTAGCGGGGTACAAGAGACCCAGTACTTC.

The count of this clone is one. The genes are TRBV5-6 and TRBJ1-2; perhaps TRBD1 as D (6 bases). Per the germline V gene, CDR1 is SGHDT and CDR2 is YYEEEE. CDR3 size: 17 residues. Trimming shortened V by 4 bases and J by 4 bases, and 23 bases separated the two germline ends. CDR3 loop: CASSPLKTGEYLYGYTF. Here the CDR3 DNA reads TGTGCCAGCAGCCCACTAAAGACAGGCGAATACCTCTATGGCTACACCTTC.

The V and J genes are TRBV28 and TRBJ2-3; 8 nucleotides align to TRBD1. The CDR3 is made up of 13 amino acids. Trimming took 5 bases from V and 7 from J; bases not matched to a gene: 5. Germline CDR1 is MDHEN and CDR2 is SYDVKM. CDR3 nucleotides: TGTGCCAGCAGTAAACAGGGGGGACATACGCAGTATTTT. Translation gives CASSKQGGHTQYF.

A remark on this clone: Mismatch with germline at one junction end may stem from a read error. V and J are TRBV2 and TRBJ1-2, with a weak D call TRBD1 (5 bases). This CDR3 has 13 amino acids. Germline V gene data show CDR1 as SNHLY and CDR2 as FYNNEI. The CDR3 nucleotides read TGTGCCGGCAGTGGGGGGGTTAACTATGGCTACACCTTC. Translated, it gives CAGSGGVNYGYTF.

V and J are TRBV2 and TRBJ1-4; 7 nucleotides align to TRBD1. Germline CDR1 reads SNHLY; CDR2 reads FYNNEI. CDR3 length: 14 residues. J was trimmed by 14 bases and V by 5 bases; bases with no gene match: 14. CDR3 sequence reads: CASSLGQAAYHLFF. The CDR3 region has the DNA TGTGCCAGCAGTCTAGGACAGGCCGCCTACCATCTGTTTTTT.

This chain uses TRBV27 with TRBJ2-1; unclear D gene. CDR3 length: 16 residues. Germline V gene sequence: CDR1 MNHEY, CDR2 SMNVEV (reference sequence). V was shortened by 0 bases and J by 1 base, with 10 bases between the two germline ends. The CDR3 loop is CASSLSPSRSYNEQFF. The CDR3 region has the DNA TGTGCCAGCAGTTTATCGCCTAGTCGGTCCTACAATGAGCAGTTCTTC.

Only a few counts were recorded for this clone. This chain joins TRBV6-5 and TRBJ1-4; D gene uncertain. V was shortened by 5 bases and J by 13 bases, with 17 bases between the two germline ends. The CDR3 loop spans 13 amino acids. CDR1 and CDR2 from the germline V gene are MNHEY and SVGAGI. CDR3 sequence: CASSSRASSGLFF. CDR3 nucleotide sequence: TGTGCCAGCAGTAGCCGGGCGTCCAGCGGACTGTTTTTT.

This clone has a handful of counts. This rearrangement joins TRBV6-5 to TRBJ1-1; D unclear. Germline lookup yields CDR1 MNHEY and CDR2 SVGAGI. The CDR3 is 13 amino acids. The germline V and J ends were trimmed by 6 bases and 10 bases, with 18 bases remaining between them. CDR3 sequence (DNA): TGTGCCAGCAGCCCCGGGTCCGCCTTAGGAGCTTTCTTT. It translates to CASSPGSALGAFF.

V is TRBV7-3 and J is TRBJ2-1; TRBD2 aligns across 7 bases. The CDR3 is 14 amino acids. CDR1 is SGHTA and CDR2 is FQGTGA in the germline V gene. V dropped 2 bases and J dropped 6; count of bases not matched to a gene: 4. This CDR3 is CASSLSGGGNEQFF. CDR3 DNA: TGTGCCAGCAGCTTATCTGGCGGGGGCAATGAGCAGTTCTTC.

The rearrangement joins TRBV15 to TRBJ1-5, with 8 bases fitting TRBD1. Germline trimming cut 5 bases from V and 0 bases from J; bases unmatched to any gene: 9. In germline, CDR1 is LNHNV, CDR2 YYDKDF (reference sequence). The CDR3 consists of 17 residues. CDR3 in amino acids: CATSGPGQVNSNQPQHF. DNA of the CDR3: TGTGCCACCAGCGGTCCGGGACAGGTAAATAGCAATCAGCCCCAGCATTTT.

CDR3 DNA sequence: TGTGCCAGCAGTGCAGTGAATGAGCAGTTCTTC. It yields the protein CASSAVNEQFF. The chain is built from TRBV6-2 or TRBV6-3 and TRBJ2-1; D is unresolved. The CDR3 consists of 11 residues. Germline CDR1 reads MNHEY; CDR2 reads SVGEGT. Trimming left V 5 bases short and J 7 bases short, with 6 bases between.

CDR3 coding DNA: TGTGCCAGCAGTTCAGGGTTCCCAGAGACCCAGTACTTC. Residues: CASSSGFPETQYF. The V gene is TRBV28, the J gene TRBJ2-5; tentative D call: TRBD1 (5 bases). This CDR3 spans 13 amino acids. Deletions cut 4 bases from V and 4 bases from J, with 10 bases between. The V gene's germline CDR1 is MDHEN and CDR2 SYDVKM.

The V call is TRBV11-2, the J call TRBJ2-5; 8 nucleotides line up with TRBD2. Germline V gives CDR1 SGHAT, CDR2 FQNNGV. The CDR3 is 15 amino acids. The trim removed 6 bases at V and 5 bases at J, leaving 11 bases unmatched. CDR3 sequence (DNA): TGTGCCAGCAGTCGGAACGGGAGGGCCGTTGAGACCCAGTACTTC. It is translated as CASSRNGRAVETQYF.

This chain joins TRBV28 and TRBJ1-6; D remains unclear. The germline V gene has CDR1 MDHEN and CDR2 SYDVKM. The CDR3 extends over 14 amino acids. V shed 3 bases and J shed 11 bases, with 14 bases lying between them. The chain's CDR3 is CASSFPQARAPLHF. CDR3 DNA sequence: TGTGCCAGCAGTTTCCCCCAGGCTCGCGCACCCCTCCACTTT.

This chain uses TRBV19 with TRBJ1-2, with D possibly being TRBD1 (6 bases). This CDR3 is built from 15 residues. The V and J ends lost 2 bases and 4 bases respectively, with 14 bases between them. The germline gives CDR1 LNHDA, CDR2 SQIVND (reference sequence). The CDR3 DNA follows: TGTGCCAGTAGTATACCACAGGGACTAATCTATGGCTACACCTTC. As protein: CASSIPQGLIYGYTF.

This chain uses TRBV11-1 with TRBJ2-3, with TRBD2 matching 10 bases. J lost 4 bases, V lost 2 bases, and 6 bases had no gene match. The CDR3 spans 16 residues. Germline CDR1 SGHAT, CDR2 FQDESV (reference sequence). DNA for the CDR3: TGTGCCAGCAGCTTAAGGCCTAGCGGGAGCTCAGATACGCAGTATTTT. Translation: CASSLRPSGSSDTQYF.